What follows are 5 T cell receptor beta chains derived from one specimen sequenced in a study of OX40 agonist ivuxolimab in advanced cancers. Method: immunoSEQ multiplex PCR; TCRdb's copy keeps in-frame clones and lacks some. This sample has some 48,000 clones; nearly 80% occur once, and the top ten carry approximately 8%. Specimen: CD4+ or CD8+ T cells sorted from blood, collected in a trial of the OX40 agonist ivuxolimab. All receptors come from an adult with an advanced solid tumor such as melanoma, head and neck, liver or kidney cancer.

The chain couples TRBV12-5 to TRBJ1-2; weak D call: TRBD1 (5 bases). Trimming stripped 7 bases from V and 13 bases from J, with 19 bases between. This CDR3 has 12 amino acids. CDR1 and CDR2 (germline): LGHNT, FRNRAP. CDR3 protein: CASAWDSLNSTF. The DNA of the CDR3 is TGTGCTAGTGCCTGGGACTCTTTGAACTCCACCTTC.

The chain recombines TRBV19 with TRBJ1-1; the D is unclear. Trimming took off 5 bases at V and 8 bases at J, with 15 bases between the two ends. Germline V gene sequence: CDR1 LNHDA, CDR2 SQIVND (reference sequence). This CDR3 has 13 residues. DNA for the CDR3: TGTGCCAGTAGTCCGGGCTACAACTCCGAAGCTTTCTTT. This sequence encodes CASSPGYNSEAFF.

V usage is TRBV5-6 and J usage is TRBJ2-7; TRBD1 agrees at 9 bases. The CDR3 contains 16 residues. The J segment lost 3 bases and the V segment lost 0 bases, leaving 7 bases of the junction unmatched. Germline V lookup: CDR1 SGHDT, CDR2 YYEEEE. CDR3 loop: CASSLASGQGLYEQYF. The CDR3 region has the DNA TGTGCCAGCAGCTTGGCGTCGGGACAGGGCCTCTACGAGCAGTACTTC. Looking up the rest from reference TRBV5-6 and TRBJ2-7 gives the full variable domain: DAGVTQSPTHLIKTRGQQVTLRCSPKSGHDTVSWYQQALGQGPQFIFQYYEEEERQRGNFPDRFSGHQFPNYSSELNVNALLLGDSALYLCASSLASGQGLYEQYFGPGTRLTVT.

CDR3 sequence (DNA): TGTGCCAGCAGTTTGGGAGTAGCGGGAGTTTTGCAGTTCTTC. The encoded protein is CASSLGVAGVLQFF. J is TRBJ2-1 and V is TRBV6-5, with TRBD2 identical over 9 bases. The CDR3 length is 14 residues. The germline V gene encodes CDR1 MNHEY and CDR2 SVGAGI. With 4 bases clipped from V and 12 bases from J, the junction kept 10 bases outside the gene matches.

The genes are TRBV4-3 and TRBJ2-1; D is unresolved. CDR3 size: 15 residues. The V gene's germline CDR1 is LGHNA and CDR2 YSLEER. The V end was cut by 4 bases, the J end by 8 bases, with 18 bases between. DNA for the CDR3: TGCGCCAGCAGCCGCTCCAACCGACTCCAGGATGAGCAGTTCTTC. Translation gives CASSRSNRLQDEQFF.